The T cell receptor beta chain under discussion was sequenced for a study of CD8 T cells in ankylosing spondylitis. The CDR3 extends over 15 amino acids. Germline V gives CDR1 SNHLY, CDR2 FYNNEI. After removal of 7 bases from V and 4 bases from J, the junction contained 8 bases not matched to a gene. TCRdb re-called the 5' RACE reads through MiXCR, storing one row per CDR3 protein. In the table there are under 950,000 distinct CDR3 sequences, around a fifth of which are singletons. This clonotype was counted between two and nine times. Its cognate antigen is unknown. General observations from the study: Reportedly, significant enrichment of disease-linked clones occurred in matched ankylosing spondylitis synovial fluid. Within peripheral blood, clones linked to disease were CD8+ and relatively rare. A TCR beta motif made of fewer than ten highly homologous variants seemed typical of ankylosing spondylitis blood. A subset of motif variants has previously been described in the synovial fluid and blood of reactive arthritis.

The V and J genes are TRBV2 and TRBJ2-1; 9 bases map to TRBD1. The sample was blood, either unsorted or a sorted T cell fraction (not recorded which). This TCR was sampled from a male donor with ankylosing spondylitis. The CDR3 loop is CASIGTGSRYNEQFF. The CDR3 DNA reads as TGTGCCAGCATTGGGACAGGGTCTCGATACAATGAGCAGTTCTTC.